This TCR beta chain was found in a study of regulatory T cells in long-lasting Graves disease. Findings of the study overall: Repertoires from persistent disease leaned toward TRBV28, TRBJ1-2 and TRBJ2-5.

This sample's time point: newly diagnosed GD, antithyroid drugs for less than 3 months. Researchers made the TCR library from RNA that was extracted from PBMCs. This clonotype was picked up a small number of times. Antigen unknown. Arm-PCR of CDR3 regions and iRepertoire HTBI primers were the basis on which TCR beta libraries were built. The authors' processing: Samples jointly harbored roughly 62 TRBV and some 13 TRBJ segments. Each CDR3 protein gets one entry after TCRdb re-called the multiplex PCR reads with MiXCR. The V and J calls here are based on TCRdb, not the publication. Of about 470,000 distinct CDR3 sequences listed, 14% to 15% are singletons. Germline assignment: CDR1 MGHDK and CDR2 SYGVNS. The CDR3 consists of 14 residues. V lost 6 bases and J 2 bases, leaving 13 bases between the germline ends. These sequences were also reported in another study, on T cells in Graves' hyperthyroidism and ophthalmopathy. According to that study: Appearing also in blood were most of the thyroid clonotypes expanded above 0.001.

Sequences were derived from peripheral blood mononuclear cells (PBMCs), sampled at new diagnosis, from a patient treated with antithyroid drugs. This receptor was taken from a woman in her 30s with Graves disease. The J gene is TRBJ1-2, the V gene TRBV25-1, with D maybe TRBD1 (5 bases). This CDR3 is CASRADGANYGYTF. The CDR3 bases are TGTGCCAGCAGGGCCGATGGGGCGAACTATGGCTACACCTTC.